Listed below are T cell receptor beta chains from one sample, sequenced in a study of T cells in Graves' hyperthyroidism and ophthalmopathy. MiXCR, run by TCRdb on the multiplex PCR reads, gives a single entry per CDR3 protein. Here the sample spans approximately 360,000 distinct CDR3 sequences, more than 15% being singletons. The sequencing input was blood. These receptors all stem from a woman between 18 and 29 years old with Graves' hyperthyroidism that later progressed to Graves' ophthalmopathy. Each CDR3 is given without its conserved first and last residue.

v_call cdr3_aa
TRBV18 ASSPRLAGGTDTQY
TRBV7-2 ASSPPPSGSWETQY
TRBV12-3/TRBV12-4 ASSFLRTGELF
TRBV3-1 ASSPRQGAYEQY
TRBV19 ASSTLSGTLETQY
TRBV19 ASSMRGPDQPQH
TRBV5-8 ASSLGGIGHNEQF
TRBV28 ASSFSLVSGANVLT
TRBV7-2 ASSLRLAGGLEAKNIQY
TRBV16 ASSQAGGRGNTEAF
TRBV6-1 ASGPGTGYTEAF
TRBV28 ASSTGGPRSYNEQF
TRBV7-2 ASSFDNLAGNYNEQF
TRBV5-1 ASSLGAYTDTQY
TRBV20-1 SARSQDNSPLH
TRBV6-2/TRBV6-3 ASSYSNGAGSPLH
TRBV7-8 ASSYRDAFSHEQY
TRBV30 AWGHKEDTQY
TRBV5-1 ASSAAGGVKNIQY
TRBV28 ASNNLPRDRKGFYEQY